Below, 14 T cell receptor beta chains from the same sample are listed, as sequenced in a study of T cells in Graves' hyperthyroidism and ophthalmopathy. Using RNA transcripts as the source, TCR beta CDR3 regions were amplified. RT-PCR in the first round (using the HTBI primer set) targeted the TCR CDR3. TCRdb ran MiXCR on the multiplex PCR reads and lists one entry per CDR3 protein. The sample contains roughly 360,000 distinct CDR3 sequences, approximately 13% of which appear only once. The sequencing input was blood. Receptors originate from a man aged 25-45 years with Graves' hyperthyroidism that later progressed to Graves' ophthalmopathy.

The sample holds a few counts of this clonotype. V gene TRBV28 combines with J gene TRBJ2-5; TRBD2 is a possible D gene (7 bases). Germline V gene lookup returns CDR1 MDHEN and CDR2 SYDVKM. The CDR3 is 15 residues long. Trimming removed 1 base at V and 5 bases at J, with 14 bases between. The CDR3 loop reads CASSLFKGGYETQYF. The CDR3 DNA sequence: TGTGCCAGCAGTTTATTCAAGGGGGGGTACGAGACCCAGTACTTC.

This clonotype has a handful of counts. This chain links TRBV4-2 with TRBJ1-5, with 8 bases lining up with TRBD1. Looked up from germline, CDR1 is LGHNA and CDR2 is YNFKEQ. This CDR3 is 15 amino acids long. V trimming: 1 base; J trimming: 3 bases; junction bases outside the gene matches: 2. CDR3 sequence reads: CASSQGTGNNQPQHF. The CDR3 coding sequence is TGTGCCAGCAGCCAAGGGACAGGGAACAATCAGCCCCAGCATTTT.

This clonotype was picked up a small number of times. The chain joins TRBV20-1 to TRBJ1-4; no clear D gene. V shed 2 bases and J shed 6 bases, with 19 bases lying between them. Germline assignment: CDR1 DFQATT and CDR2 SNEGSKA (reference sequence). The CDR3 loop spans 16 amino acids. Here the CDR3 reads CSARSETRVEYEKLFF. The CDR3 bases are TGCAGTGCTAGATCTGAAACACGGGTGGAATATGAAAAACTGTTTTTT.

This clonotype showed up many times. The rearrangement uses TRBV7-9 and TRBJ1-2; 7 bases map to TRBD1. The V segment lost 7 bases and the J segment 4 bases; nucleotides outside the gene matches: 6. Germline values: CDR1 SEHNR, CDR2 FQNEAQ (reference sequence). The CDR3 contains 13 residues. The CDR3 sequence is CASTRTGSYGYTF. The CDR3 nucleotides read TGTGCCAGCACCAGGACAGGATCCTATGGCTACACCTTC.

This clonotype was seen a few times. V is TRBV27 and J is TRBJ1-1; D remains ambiguous. CDR1 is MNHEY, CDR2 SMNVEV, per germline (reference sequence). V dropped 6 bases and J dropped 1 base, with 9 bases sitting between them. This CDR3 comprises 13 residues. The CDR3 is CASRAFGNTEAFF. CDR3 in DNA: TGTGCCAGCAGAGCATTTGGGAACACTGAAGCTTTCTTT.

On this clonotype: A read error may be the cause here, since a much bigger clone is one base away. The rearrangement joins TRBV30 to TRBJ2-7, with D unresolved. The CDR3 is 11 residues long. Germline CDR1 GTSNPN, CDR2 SVGIG (reference sequence). CDR3 DNA sequence: TGTGCCTGGAGTGAGAGGTACGAGCAGCACTTC. It codes for CAWSERYEQHF.

This clonotype was detected ten times or more. The V gene is TRBV27, the J gene TRBJ2-7; possible D gene TRBD1, 5 bases. The CDR3 has 15 amino acids. V lost 5 bases and J lost 5, with 19 bases in between. Per the germline V gene, CDR1 is MNHEY and CDR2 is SMNVEV (reference sequence). CDR3 protein: CASSPHSGYLHEQYF. The CDR3 DNA reads TGTGCCAGCAGTCCGCATTCAGGGTATCTGCACGAGCAGTACTTC.

The DNA of the CDR3 is TGTGCCAGCAGCCAAGTGGTGGGTTGGGAGACCCAGTACTTC. It specifies CASSQVVGWETQYF. This chain uses TRBV3-1 with TRBJ2-5; D remains ambiguous. V dropped 1 base and J dropped 5 bases, with 11 bases sitting between them. Looked up from germline, CDR1 is LGHDT and CDR2 is YNNKEL (reference sequence). This CDR3 comprises 14 residues.

There are a few counts of this clonotype. The chain couples TRBV5-1 to TRBJ2-7; D not resolved. CDR1 SGHRS and CDR2 YFSETQ come from the germline V gene. CDR3 length equals 13 residues. V gave up 2 bases and J gave up 5 bases, with 11 bases separating them. The CDR3 loop is CASSFSGFHEQYF. CDR3 nucleotide sequence: TGCGCCAGCAGCTTCTCTGGGTTCCACGAGCAGTACTTC. Complete variable domain (other parts from reference TRBV5-1 and TRBJ2-7): KAGVTQTPRYLIKTRGQQVTLSCSPISGHRSVSWYQQTPGQGLQFLFEYFSETQRNKGNFPGRFSGRQFSNSRSEMNVSTLELGDSALYLCASSFSGFHEQYFGPGTRLTVT.

The V call is TRBV11-3, the J call TRBJ2-5; D not resolved. This CDR3 has 13 residues. Trimming stripped 0 bases from V and 13 bases from J, with 15 bases between. The germline V gene encodes CDR1 SGHNT and CDR2 YENEEA. DNA for the CDR3: TGTGCCAGCAGCTTAGATGGTTTCGGTTTTCGGTACTTC. Amino acids: CASSLDGFGFRYF.

The rearrangement links TRBV20-1 to TRBJ1-4, with 7 bases identical to TRBD1. The CDR3 is made up of 14 amino acids. Germline V gene lookup returns CDR1 DFQATT and CDR2 SNEGSKA (reference sequence). The V and J ends lost 5 bases and 0 bases, in that order; junction bases with no gene match: 3. CDR3 sequence (DNA): TGCAGTGCTCCAGGGACAGCAACTAATGAAAAACTGTTTTTT. Amino acid sequence: CSAPGTATNEKLFF.

At least ten counts were recorded for this clonotype. This rearrangement joins TRBV7-9 to TRBJ2-7; D perhaps matches TRBD2 (5 bases). Germline lookup yields CDR1 SEHNR and CDR2 FQNEAQ (reference sequence). Between the trimmed V and J ends, which lost 3 bases and 3 bases, there was a span of 9 bases. The CDR3 consists of 13 residues. As DNA, the CDR3 is TGTGCCAGCAGCTTTGGCGGGTACTACGAGCAGTACTTC. Its protein is CASSFGGYYEQYF.

In its sample, this clonotype was seen a few times. A much larger clone lies a single base off, so this may be a read error. The gene calls are TRBV27 and TRBJ1-5, with D perhaps TRBD1 (6 bases). The CDR3 is 14 residues long. Germline V gives CDR1 MNHEY, CDR2 SMNVEV (reference sequence). CDR3 sequence (DNA): TGTGCCAGCAGTTTTGACAGCAGGGGTCAGACCCAGCATTTT. This encodes CASSFDSRGQTQHF.

This clonotype was counted ten times or more. This sequence joins TRBV7-9 and TRBJ2-3; TRBD2 matches at 12 bases. Per the germline V gene, CDR1 is SEHNR and CDR2 is FQNEAQ (reference sequence). V dropped 3 bases and J dropped 2; count of bases not matched to a gene: 3. The CDR3 runs 16 residues. CDR3 residues: CASSFRLAGVTDTQYF. The CDR3, as DNA: TGTGCCAGCAGCTTCCGACTAGCGGGGGTCACAGATACGCAGTATTTT.